The 29 T cell receptor beta chains below all came from one sample that was sequenced in a study of PD-1 blockade in classical Hodgkin lymphoma. Time point of the sample: cycle 4 day 1 (C4D1), after more than 5 weeks of nivolumab. Each patient relapsed following autologous stem cell transplantation, and prior brentuximab vedotin exposure differed. Negative selection with magnets was how CD8+ T cells were isolated from the thawed PBMCs. Data came from immunoSEQ multiplex PCR; TCRdb stores just in-frame clones and leaves some out. The table shows 20,000 or so clones, with about 87% occurring only once. This specimen was CD8+ T cells from blood, taken before the fourth cycle of nivolumab. These receptors all stem from a human donor with classical Hodgkin lymphoma.

V usage is TRBV10-3 and J usage is TRBJ2-7, with a weak D call TRBD1 (5 bases). The CDR3 contains 11 residues. The germline V and J ends were trimmed by 6 bases and 5 bases, with 8 bases remaining between them. Germline CDR1 is ENHRY and CDR2 is SYGVKD. For the CDR3, the DNA is TGTGCCATCAGAGGGGCCCACGAGCAGTACTTC. Residues: CAIRGAHEQYF.

The chain carries TRBV15 and TRBJ2-1; TRBD2 matches 11 bases. Unmatched junction bases numbered 2, after V lost 5 bases and J lost 5 bases. CDR3 length equals 14 residues. Germline V lookup: CDR1 LNHNV, CDR2 YYDKDF (reference sequence). DNA for the CDR3: TGTGCCACCAGCGAGGGACTAGCGGACAATGAGCAGTTCTTC. As protein: CATSEGLADNEQFF.

V and J are TRBV4-2 and TRBJ1-3; no clear D. The CDR3 is 15 residues long. Trimming left V 0 bases short and J 0 bases short, with 6 bases between. CDR1 LGHNA and CDR2 YNFKEQ come from the germline V gene. The CDR3 DNA is TGTGCCAGCAGCCAAGAGATAAGCTCTGGAAACACCATATATTTT. The encoded protein is CASSQEISSGNTIYF.

The V gene is TRBV27, the J gene TRBJ2-5, with 7 bases that match TRBD2. Trimming removed 6 bases from V and 3 bases from J; junction bases left unmatched: 7. CDR3 length equals 14 residues. Looked up from germline, CDR1 is MNHEY and CDR2 is SMNVEV (reference sequence). Here the CDR3 DNA reads TGTGCCAGCAGCCCGCGGGGGACCAAAGAGACCCAGTACTTC. Protein sequence: CASSPRGTKETQYF.

In its sample, this clone was seen once. V and J are TRBV5-1 and TRBJ2-1, with TRBD2 matching over 7 bases. Trimming took 4 bases from V and 3 from J; bases not matched to a gene: 4. This CDR3 is 14 amino acids long. CDR1 is SGHRS and CDR2 is YFSETQ in the germline V gene. The CDR3 coding sequence is TGCGCCAGCAGCCTAGGACTAGGCTACAATGAGCAGTTCTTC. Protein product: CASSLGLGYNEQFF.

This clone was seen a handful of times. The CDR3 region has the DNA TGTGCCAGCAGTTATGGTCGAGGGTCCTACGAGCAGTACTTC. Amino acid sequence: CASSYGRGSYEQYF. The J gene is TRBJ2-7, the V gene TRBV27, with D perhaps matching TRBD2 (5 bases). The CDR3 runs 14 residues. With 4 bases removed from V and 1 base from J, the gap between germline ends came to 11 bases. The germline V gene encodes CDR1 MNHEY and CDR2 SMNVEV (reference sequence).

The chain combines TRBV27 with TRBJ2-1; 12 bases are shared with TRBD1. The ends lost 10 bases at V and 6 bases at J; junction bases unmatched: 10. CDR3 length: 15 amino acids. CDR1 MNHEY and CDR2 SMNVEV come from the germline V gene (reference sequence). CDR3 sequence reads: CATSGQGAWVNEQFF. CDR3 nucleotide sequence: TGTGCCACCTCGGGACAGGGGGCGTGGGTCAATGAGCAGTTCTTC.

The chain employs TRBV6-5 and TRBJ2-7, with TRBD2 matching over 11 bases. The CDR3 loop spans 14 amino acids. Germline trimming cut 5 bases from V and 5 bases from J; bases unmatched to any gene: 5. Germline V CDR1 and CDR2: MNHEY, SVGAGI. CDR3 nucleotides: TGTGCCAGCAGTCTAGCGGGAGGAGTCGACGAGCAGTACTTC. Its protein is CASSLAGGVDEQYF.

This chain joins TRBV5-1 and TRBJ2-2; TRBD2 agrees at 13 bases. The germline V gene encodes CDR1 SGHRS and CDR2 YFSETQ. V lost 4 bases to trimming and J lost 6 bases; unmatched junction nucleotides: 6. The CDR3 is 16 residues long. CDR3 sequence reads: CASSQGLAGVAGELFF. The CDR3 nucleotides are TGCGCCAGCAGCCAAGGACTAGCGGGAGTTGCCGGGGAGCTGTTTTTT.

The chain links TRBV7-3 to TRBJ2-3; TRBD2 might be the D (6 bases). Germline V lookup: CDR1 SGHTA, CDR2 FQGTGA. The V and J ends lost 2 bases and 1 base respectively, with 16 bases between them. The CDR3 length is 17 residues. The CDR3 DNA follows: TGTGCCAGCAGCTTAGGAGCGGGCTGGGGAGGCACAGATACGCAGTATTTT. It specifies CASSLGAGWGGTDTQYF.

The rearrangement joins TRBV9 to TRBJ2-7, with 11 nucleotides matching TRBD1. This CDR3 spans 15 amino acids. V was clipped by 2 bases and J by 3 bases; unmatched bases: 4. Germline V gene lookup returns CDR1 SGDLS and CDR2 YYNGEE. The CDR3: CASSVTGTGGYEQYF. The CDR3 DNA reads as TGTGCCAGCAGCGTTACCGGGACAGGGGGCTACGAGCAGTACTTC.

The chain is built from TRBV5-1 and TRBJ2-5; either TRBD1 or TRBD2 may fit D (5 bases each). The V gene lost 0 bases and the J gene lost 4 bases, with 13 bases spanning the gap. The CDR3 is 15 amino acids. CDR1 is SGHRS, CDR2 YFSETQ, per germline. CDR3: CASSLGGRGAETQYF. CDR3 nucleotides: TGCGCCAGCAGCTTGGGAGGGAGAGGGGCAGAGACCCAGTACTTC.

The rearrangement uses TRBV29-1 and TRBJ2-7, with 7 bases fitting TRBD1. This CDR3 comprises 13 residues. CDR1 and CDR2 from the germline V gene are SQVTM and ANQGSEA. Trimming took 3 bases from V and 2 from J; bases not matched to a gene: 4. Here the CDR3 reads CSVDLGGPYEQYF. The CDR3 region has the DNA TGCAGCGTTGACTTAGGGGGCCCCTACGAGCAGTACTTC.

V is TRBV7-9 and J is TRBJ2-5; D gene unclear. Deletions cut 0 bases from V and 2 bases from J, with 4 bases between. This CDR3 comprises 13 residues. Germline lookup yields CDR1 SEHNR and CDR2 FQNEAQ (reference sequence). CDR3 DNA sequence: TGTGCCAGCAGCTTAGCTTCACAAGAGACCCAGTACTTC. The encoded protein is CASSLASQETQYF.

This chain connects TRBV4-2 to TRBJ2-7; D gene unclear. Germline V lookup: CDR1 LGHNA, CDR2 YNFKEQ. V lost 4 bases and J lost 1, with 8 bases in between. The CDR3 extends over 13 amino acids. In nucleotides, the CDR3 is TGTGCCAGCAGCCTAACAGAATCCTACGAGCAGTACTTC. Its protein is CASSLTESYEQYF.

The gene calls are TRBV2 and TRBJ2-7, with 10 bases aligning to TRBD1. In germline, CDR1 is SNHLY, CDR2 FYNNEI. There are 15 residues in the CDR3. V lost 3 bases, J lost 6 bases, and 8 bases stayed unmatched. CDR3 protein: CASSDPSDRGPEQYF. The CDR3 region has the DNA TGTGCCAGCAGTGATCCATCTGACAGGGGGCCCGAGCAGTACTTC.

The chain recombines TRBV19 with TRBJ2-7; 8 nucleotides agree with TRBD1. The CDR3 runs to 13 residues. V lost 5 bases, J lost 3 bases, and 3 bases stayed unmatched. Germline CDR1 reads LNHDA; CDR2 reads SQIVND (reference sequence). CDR3 amino acids: CASSEGTGYEQYF. DNA of the CDR3: TGTGCCAGTAGTGAAGGGACAGGCTACGAGCAGTACTTC.

The rearrangement links TRBV30 to TRBJ1-3; D not certain. This CDR3 is 13 amino acids long. Trimming removed 2 bases from V and 0 bases from J, with 5 bases in between. Germline V gives CDR1 GTSNPN, CDR2 SVGIG (reference sequence). The CDR3 protein is CAWSPGSGNTIYF. CDR3 coding DNA: TGTGCCTGGAGTCCGGGCTCTGGAAACACCATATATTTT.

The CDR3 DNA reads TGTGCCAGCTCTGACGGGTCCTCCTACGAGCAGTACTTC. Its protein product is CASSDGSSYEQYF. V gene TRBV19 combines with J gene TRBJ2-7; D is unclear. The CDR3 spans 13 residues. V lost 9 bases and J 0 bases, leaving 12 bases between the germline ends. Germline V lookup: CDR1 LNHDA, CDR2 SQIVND (reference sequence).

The chain joins TRBV19 to TRBJ1-1, with D uncertain. Germline V gene lookup returns CDR1 LNHDA and CDR2 SQIVND (reference sequence). V was shortened by 2 bases and J by 7 bases, with 14 bases between the two germline ends. The CDR3 is made up of 14 amino acids. The CDR3 loop reads CASSILLSGDEAFF. As DNA, the CDR3 is TGTGCCAGTAGTATACTCCTCTCCGGAGATGAAGCTTTCTTT. Together with reference TRBV19 and TRBJ1-1, the CDR3 gives the full variable domain: DGGITQSPKYLFRKEGQNVTLSCEQNLNHDAMYWYRQDPGQGLRLIYYSQIVNDFQKGDIAEGYSVSREKKESFPLTVTSAQKNPTAFYLCASSILLSGDEAFFGQGTRLTVV.

The V call is TRBV27, the J call TRBJ1-1; tentatively, D is TRBD1 (5 bases). Per germline, CDR1 MNHEY and CDR2 SMNVEV (reference sequence). The V gene lost 2 bases and the J gene lost 4 bases, with 11 bases spanning the gap. This CDR3 has 14 amino acids. The CDR3 protein is CASSLGGLGTEAFF. The CDR3 DNA sequence: TGTGCCAGCAGTTTAGGGGGTTTAGGCACTGAAGCTTTCTTT.

This clone was seen a single time. This rearrangement joins TRBV27 to TRBJ2-3; D remains ambiguous. This CDR3 has 15 residues. The germline V gene encodes CDR1 MNHEY and CDR2 SMNVEV (reference sequence). V shed 5 bases and J shed 0 bases, with 12 bases lying between them. This CDR3 is CASSGFVGSTDTQYF. The CDR3 DNA is TGTGCCAGCAGTGGATTTGTAGGGAGCACAGATACGCAGTATTTT.

This clone was detected only a few times. V gene TRBV6-5 combines with J gene TRBJ1-1; D gene unclear. Germline lookup yields CDR1 MNHEY and CDR2 SVGAGI. V lost 2 bases, J lost 4 bases, and 8 bases lay in between. CDR3 length equals 13 residues. Here the CDR3 DNA reads TGTGCCAGCAGTTACGGAGCTGGCACTGAAGCTTTCTTT. Encoded protein: CASSYGAGTEAFF.

The chain employs TRBV19 and TRBJ2-7; 7 bases line up with TRBD1. Germline values: CDR1 LNHDA, CDR2 SQIVND (reference sequence). This CDR3 is built from 15 residues. J was trimmed by 4 bases and V by 5 bases; bases with no gene match: 11. CDR3 bases: TGTGCCAGTAGTGCTGTCAGGACAGGATATTACGAGCAGTACTTC. It codes for CASSAVRTGYYEQYF.

CDR3 DNA: TGTGCCAGCAGCGTCGGGACTAGCGGGTTGACCGGGGAGCTGTTTTTT. Encoded protein: CASSVGTSGLTGELFF. The chain couples TRBV9 to TRBJ2-2, with 12 bases fitting TRBD2. Germline V lookup: CDR1 SGDLS, CDR2 YYNGEE. CDR3 size: 16 residues. The V gene end was trimmed by 2 bases and the J gene end by 5 bases; junction bases not matched to a gene: 4.

V and J are TRBV27 and TRBJ2-1; D is perhaps TRBD1 or TRBD2 (6 bases each). The CDR3 runs 13 residues. Germline V gene data show CDR1 as MNHEY and CDR2 as SMNVEV (reference sequence). Trimming took 6 bases from V and 8 from J, leaving 14 bases between them. The CDR3 reads CASSLEGGHEQFF. The CDR3 DNA sequence: TGTGCCAGCAGCCTGGAGGGGGGACATGAGCAGTTCTTC.

This clone came up once. The chain employs TRBV27 and TRBJ2-5, with D tentatively TRBD2 (6 bases). V was trimmed by 1 base and J by 1 base, leaving 10 bases between them. In germline, CDR1 is MNHEY, CDR2 SMNVEV (reference sequence). This CDR3 is built from 15 residues. CDR3 sequence reads: CASSLWQGLQETQYF. As DNA, the CDR3 is TGTGCCAGCAGTTTATGGCAGGGACTCCAAGAGACCCAGTACTTC.

The rearrangement joins TRBV5-4 to TRBJ1-2; D might be TRBD1 (5 bases). This CDR3 has 16 amino acids. V lost 1 base to trimming and J lost 6 bases, with 19 bases between them. The germline V gene has CDR1 SGHNT and CDR2 YYREEE (reference sequence). As DNA, the CDR3 is TGTGCCAGCAGCTTGATTGGGGACGCTACTATGCATGGCTACACCTTC. Its protein is CASSLIGDATMHGYTF.

The chain recombines TRBV7-2 with TRBJ2-5; the D gene is possibly TRBD2 (6 bases). Germline CDR1 and CDR2: SGHTA and FQGNSA. The CDR3 extends over 15 amino acids. V dropped 1 base and J dropped 2 bases, with 11 bases sitting between them. The CDR3 DNA reads TGTGCCAGCAGCTTAGGGGTAGCGGTACAAGAGACCCAGTACTTC. Its translation: CASSLGVAVQETQYF.